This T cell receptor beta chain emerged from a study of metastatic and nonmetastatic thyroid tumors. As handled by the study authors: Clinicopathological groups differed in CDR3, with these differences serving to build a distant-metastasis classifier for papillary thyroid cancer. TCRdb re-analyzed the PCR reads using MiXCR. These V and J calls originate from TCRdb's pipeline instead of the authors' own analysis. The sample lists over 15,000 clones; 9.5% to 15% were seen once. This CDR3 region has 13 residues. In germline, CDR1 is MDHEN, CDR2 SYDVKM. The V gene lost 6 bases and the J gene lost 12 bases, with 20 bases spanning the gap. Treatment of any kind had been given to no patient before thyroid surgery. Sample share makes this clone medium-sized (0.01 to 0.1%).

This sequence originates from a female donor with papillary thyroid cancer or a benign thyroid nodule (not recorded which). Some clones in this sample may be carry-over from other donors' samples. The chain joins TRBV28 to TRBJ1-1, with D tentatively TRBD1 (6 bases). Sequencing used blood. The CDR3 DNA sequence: TGTGCCAGCAGGGACAGTTTAGCACCCAGAACTTTCTTT. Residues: CASRDSLAPRTFF.